This T cell receptor beta chain was sequenced for a study of T cells after yellow fever vaccination. General study points: There was a small share of clonotypes that showed up in both the CD4 and CD8 compartments.

V was cut by 1 base and J by 0 bases, with 10 bases left in between. The CDR3 loop spans 16 amino acids. Per germline, CDR1 SGHRS and CDR2 YFSETQ. MiXCR, applied by TCRdb to the 5' RACE reads, yields one record per CDR3 protein. The data contain under 5,000 distinct CDR3 sequences, under 4% of them singletons. This clonotype occurred many times. J is TRBJ2-2 and V is TRBV5-1; D remains ambiguous. The TCR originated in a man aged 30-40 years who received the YFV17D yellow fever vaccine. The source was PBMCs, either bulk or a sorted T-cell subset (CD4+, CD8+, memory, or dextramer-sorted; not recorded which), collected 15 days after the yellow fever booster vaccination. CDR3 sequence reads: CASSLIRLANTGELFF. The CDR3 region has the DNA TGCGCCAGCAGCTTGATCAGGCTTGCGAACACCGGGGAGCTGTTTTTT.